Shown below are 23 T cell receptor beta chains from a single sample sequenced in a study of OX40 agonist ivuxolimab in advanced cancers. Clones were read by immunoSEQ multiplex PCR, and TCRdb kept only the in-frame ones, dropping some. This table has about 47,000 clones, less than 90% appearing once. This sample comprised CD4+ or CD8+ T cells sorted from blood, obtained in a trial of the OX40 agonist ivuxolimab. All receptors come from an adult with an advanced solid tumor such as melanoma, head and neck, liver or kidney cancer.

The rearrangement uses TRBV28 and TRBJ2-7; D not resolved. The V end lost 6 bases, the J end lost 0 bases, and 9 bases lay between the germline ends. The CDR3 is 13 amino acids. CDR1 is MDHEN, CDR2 SYDVKM, per germline. This CDR3 is CASRKLLSYEQYF. The CDR3 DNA reads as TGTGCCAGCAGGAAACTTCTCTCCTACGAGCAGTACTTC.

For this clone: The sample carries other DNA sequences with the same CDR3. This chain links TRBV7-9 with TRBJ1-5; D is ambiguous. The length of the CDR3 is 13 residues. The V gene's germline CDR1 is SEHNR and CDR2 FQNEAQ (reference sequence). V was trimmed by 1 base and J by 6 bases, leaving 7 bases between them. The CDR3 DNA reads as TGTGCCAGCAGCTTAGGGGGAGCTCAGCCCCAGCATTTT. It specifies CASSLGGAQPQHF.

The CDR3 DNA reads TGTGCCAGTAGGAAGGGCTCGGGGAACACCGGGGAGCTGTTTTTT. Amino acid sequence: CASRKGSGNTGELFF. The V gene is TRBV19, the J gene TRBJ2-2; D is undetermined. With 6 bases removed from V and 1 base from J, the gap between germline ends came to 12 bases. The CDR3 contains 15 residues. Germline loops: CDR1 LNHDA, CDR2 SQIVND (reference sequence).

V and J are TRBV29-1 and TRBJ2-3; 7 bases map to TRBD2. Germline values: CDR1 SQVTM, CDR2 ANQGSEA. The length of the CDR3 is 13 residues. J gave up 5 bases and V 7 bases, and 9 bases lay outside the gene matches. The CDR3: CSASGPVGDTQYF. CDR3 nucleotides: TGCAGCGCTAGCGGCCCTGTGGGAGATACGCAGTATTTT.

The gene calls are TRBV7-6 and TRBJ1-1, with D hard to call. V dropped 4 bases and J dropped 1 base, with 13 bases sitting between them. CDR1 SGHVS and CDR2 FNYEAQ come from the germline V gene. This CDR3 comprises 15 residues. The CDR3 reads CASSSALVANTEAFF. The CDR3 coding sequence is TGTGCCAGCAGCTCGGCCTTGGTGGCGAACACTGAAGCTTTCTTT.

The V call is TRBV28, the J call TRBJ2-1; no reliable D call. The CDR3 covers 10 residues. From germline, CDR1 is MDHEN and CDR2 SYDVKM. CDR3 sequence: CSTAYNEQFF. DNA of the CDR3: TGTAGTACGGCGTACAATGAGCAGTTCTTC. The variable domain in full, with the rest retrieved from reference TRBV28 and TRBJ2-1, is DVKVTQSSRYLVKRTGEKVFLECVQDMDHENMFWYRQDPGLGLRLIYFSYDVKMKEKGDIPEGYSVSREKKERFSLILESASTNQTSMYLCSTAYNEQFFGPGTRLTVL.

V usage is TRBV6-1 and J usage is TRBJ2-2, with TRBD2 identical over 9 bases. Germline trimming cut 3 bases from V and 5 bases from J; bases unmatched to any gene: 4. CDR3 length: 15 residues. Germline lookup yields CDR1 MNHNS and CDR2 SASEGT. CDR3 DNA: TGTGCCAGCAGTGAGCGGGAGGGCCGGACCGGGGAGCTGTTTTTT. It yields the protein CASSEREGRTGELFF.

J is TRBJ2-1 and V is TRBV27; 9 bases match TRBD1. This CDR3 is built from 16 residues. CDR1 is MNHEY and CDR2 is SMNVEV in the germline V gene (reference sequence). The J segment lost 2 bases and the V segment lost 2 bases, leaving 4 bases of the junction unmatched. CDR3 in DNA: TGTGCCAGCAGTTTAGACCGGGACAGGGCCTACAATGAGCAGTTCTTC. It is translated as CASSLDRDRAYNEQFF.

The chain uses TRBV5-8 and TRBJ1-4; no clear D. V was clipped by 10 bases and J by 5 bases, with 9 bases between them. The CDR3 is 11 residues long. Germline values: CDR1 SGHTS, CDR2 YDEGEE. The CDR3 DNA is TGTGCCTCGCGGACGAATGAAAAACTGTTTTTT. Encoded protein: CASRTNEKLFF.

V is TRBV10-3 and J is TRBJ1-5; 9 bases fit TRBD1. The germline V gene encodes CDR1 ENHRY and CDR2 SYGVKD. CDR3 length: 16 amino acids. J was trimmed by 0 bases and V by 8 bases; bases with no gene match: 8. As DNA, the CDR3 is TGTGCCATCGGGACAGGGAAAGTTAGTAGCAATCAGCCCCAGCATTTT. Its protein is CAIGTGKVSSNQPQHF.

This chain's CDR3 is CASAPGQGDAKNIQYF. The DNA of the CDR3 is TGCGCCAGCGCTCCGGGACAGGGGGATGCCAAAAACATTCAGTACTTC. The chain links TRBV10-1 to TRBJ2-4, with 11 bases fitting TRBD1. The CDR3 runs 16 residues. CDR1 is WNHNN, CDR2 SYGVQD, per germline (reference sequence). With 8 bases clipped from V and 1 base from J, the junction kept 7 bases outside the gene matches.

The chain joins TRBV5-4 to TRBJ2-3; 8 nucleotides align to TRBD1. The CDR3 has 17 residues. Germline V gene data show CDR1 as SGHNT and CDR2 as YYREEE (reference sequence). V lost 3 bases to trimming and J lost 5 bases; unmatched junction nucleotides: 14. The CDR3: CASSSLLTGGGEDTQYF. Written as DNA, the CDR3 is TGTGCCAGCAGCTCACTCCTCACAGGGGGAGGAGAAGATACGCAGTATTTT.

In its sample, this clone ranks as medium-sized. The chain combines TRBV10-1 with TRBJ1-3, with D uncertain. The CDR3 spans 13 residues. Trimming removed 2 bases at V and 8 bases at J, with 10 bases between. CDR1 is WNHNN and CDR2 is SYGVQD in the germline V gene (reference sequence). For the CDR3, the DNA is TGCGCCAGCAGTGAGGAGGTGAAGGACACCATATATTTT. Protein: CASSEEVKDTIYF.

The chain couples TRBV30 to TRBJ1-5; no reliable D call. This CDR3 spans 16 amino acids. Trimming shortened V by 1 base and J by 0 bases, and 13 bases separated the two germline ends. Germline CDR1 GTSNPN, CDR2 SVGIG (reference sequence). The CDR3 DNA is TGTGCCTGGAGTGCCGAGGGAGATTATAGCAATCAGCCCCAGCATTTT. Its protein product is CAWSAEGDYSNQPQHF.

The chain is built from TRBV4-1 and TRBJ2-4, with no clear D. CDR3 length: 13 residues. Trimming took 4 bases from V and 0 from J, leaving 4 bases between them. Germline V CDR1 and CDR2: MGHRA, YSYEKL. For the CDR3, the DNA is TGCGCCAGCAGCCTTGGAGCCAAAAACATTCAGTACTTC. Its protein is CASSLGAKNIQYF.

This clone was observed many times. The CDR3 loop reads CASSGGGLAAYNEQFF. CDR3 bases: TGTGCCAGCAGTGGGGGGGGACTAGCGGCTTACAATGAGCAGTTCTTC. This chain joins TRBV6-1 and TRBJ2-1; TRBD2 matches at 11 bases. Germline CDR1 is MNHNS and CDR2 is SASEGT. The junction had 6 bases not matched to a gene; V was cut back by 4 bases and J by 4 bases. The CDR3 loop spans 16 amino acids.

V gene TRBV6-5 combines with J gene TRBJ1-2; the match to TRBD1 covers 7 bases. With V trimmed by 11 bases and J by 7 bases, 4 bases remained unmatched. The germline gives CDR1 MNHEY, CDR2 SVGAGI. The CDR3 runs 10 residues. CDR3 nucleotide sequence: TGTGCCTTAAGGGGGCTTGGCTACACCTTC. Protein: CALRGLGYTF.

The J gene is TRBJ2-1, the V gene TRBV28; 7 positions match TRBD1. This CDR3 has 16 residues. Germline V lookup: CDR1 MDHEN, CDR2 SYDVKM. Unmatched junction bases numbered 7, after V lost 5 bases and J lost 0 bases. Written as DNA, the CDR3 is TGTGCCAGCAGTGAGGGGACAGCCTTCTCCTACAATGAGCAGTTCTTC. Protein sequence: CASSEGTAFSYNEQFF.

This clone was seen only once. The chain joins TRBV19 to TRBJ1-2; 8 nucleotides align to TRBD1. V shed 3 bases, J shed 3 bases, and the junction held 6 bases outside the gene matches. Germline assignment: CDR1 LNHDA and CDR2 SQIVND (reference sequence). The CDR3 contains 15 residues. The CDR3 sequence: CASSMNGDRYYGYTF. Here the CDR3 DNA reads TGTGCCAGTAGTATGAACGGGGACAGGTACTATGGCTACACCTTC.

Regarding this clone: Compared with germline, one end of the junction differs, possibly owing to a read error. The V and J genes are TRBV7-8 and TRBJ1-1, with D possibly matching TRBD1 (6 bases). The germline V gene encodes CDR1 SGHVS and CDR2 FQNEAQ. This CDR3 contains 12 residues. The CDR3 DNA follows: TGTGCCAGCAGCCCCCGGGACATCGAAGGTCTCTTT. Encoded protein: CASSPRDIEGLF. Combining the CDR3 with reference TRBV7-8 and TRBJ1-1 gives the whole variable domain GAGVSQSPRYKVAKRGQDVALRCDPISGHVSLFWYQQALGQGPEFLTYFQNEAQLDKSGLPSDRFFAERPEGSVSTLKIQRTQQEDSAVYLCASSPRDIEGLFGQGTRLTVV.

This clone has just one count. The CDR3 DNA sequence: TGTGCCAGCAGGATGACTAGCGGGAGGATGTACGAGCAGTACTTC. Amino acid sequence: CASRMTSGRMYEQYF. This chain uses TRBV28 with TRBJ2-7; TRBD2 matches at 13 bases. The CDR3 covers 15 residues. In germline, CDR1 is MDHEN, CDR2 SYDVKM. The V gene end was trimmed by 6 bases and the J gene end by 4 bases; junction bases not matched to a gene: 6.

J is TRBJ2-1 and V is TRBV5-6; TRBD2 matches 8 bases. This CDR3 spans 14 amino acids. Looked up from germline, CDR1 is SGHDT and CDR2 is YYEEEE. V was pared by 4 bases and J by 5 bases, with 5 bases of the junction left unmatched. In DNA form, the CDR3 reads TGTGCCAGCAGCCCCAGCGGGAGTCACAATGAGCAGTTCTTC. Amino acids: CASSPSGSHNEQFF.

J is TRBJ2-3 and V is TRBV28; TRBD1 aligns across 7 bases. Trimming cost V 5 bases and J 4 bases; bases outside gene matches: 6. CDR3 length: 14 amino acids. Germline values: CDR1 MDHEN, CDR2 SYDVKM. As DNA, the CDR3 is TGTGCCAGCAGTGACCGGGACAGCCCAGATACGCAGTATTTT. Its translation is CASSDRDSPDTQYF.